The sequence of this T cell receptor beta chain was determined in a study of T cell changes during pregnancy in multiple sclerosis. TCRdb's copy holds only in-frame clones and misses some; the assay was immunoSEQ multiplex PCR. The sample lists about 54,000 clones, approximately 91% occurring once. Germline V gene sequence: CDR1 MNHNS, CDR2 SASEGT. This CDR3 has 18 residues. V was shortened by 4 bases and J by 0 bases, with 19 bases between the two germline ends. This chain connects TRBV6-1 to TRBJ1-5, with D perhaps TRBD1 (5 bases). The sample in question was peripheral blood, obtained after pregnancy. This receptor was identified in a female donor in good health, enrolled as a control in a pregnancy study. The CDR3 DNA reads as TGTGCCAGCAGTGGGGGTGGAAGACAGCTGCCTAGCAATCAGCCCCAGCATTTT. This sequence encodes CASSGGGRQLPSNQPQHF.